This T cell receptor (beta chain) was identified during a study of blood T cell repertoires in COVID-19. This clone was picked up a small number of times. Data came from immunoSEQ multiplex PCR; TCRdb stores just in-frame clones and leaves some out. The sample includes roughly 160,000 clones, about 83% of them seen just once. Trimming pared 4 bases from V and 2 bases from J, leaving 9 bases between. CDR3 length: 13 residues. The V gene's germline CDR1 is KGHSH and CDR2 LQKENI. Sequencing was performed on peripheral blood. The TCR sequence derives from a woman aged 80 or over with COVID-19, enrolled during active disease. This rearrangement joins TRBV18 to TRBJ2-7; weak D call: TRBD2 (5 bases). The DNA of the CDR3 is TGTGCCAGCTCACTAGCGAACACCTACGAGCAGTACTTC. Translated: CASSLANTYEQYF.